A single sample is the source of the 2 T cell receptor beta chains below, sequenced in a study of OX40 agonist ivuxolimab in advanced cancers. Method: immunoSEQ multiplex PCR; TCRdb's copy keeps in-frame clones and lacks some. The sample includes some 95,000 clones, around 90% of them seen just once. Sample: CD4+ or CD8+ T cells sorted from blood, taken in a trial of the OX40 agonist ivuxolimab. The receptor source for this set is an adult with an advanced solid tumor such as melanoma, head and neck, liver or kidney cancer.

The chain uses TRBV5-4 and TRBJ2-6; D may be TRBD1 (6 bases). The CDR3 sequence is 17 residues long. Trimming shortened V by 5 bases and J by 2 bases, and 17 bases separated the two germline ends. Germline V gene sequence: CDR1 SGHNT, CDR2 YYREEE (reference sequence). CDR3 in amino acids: CASSSGLNRAGANVLTF. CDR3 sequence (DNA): TGTGCCAGCAGTTCTGGCCTAAACAGGGCTGGGGCCAACGTCCTGACTTTC.

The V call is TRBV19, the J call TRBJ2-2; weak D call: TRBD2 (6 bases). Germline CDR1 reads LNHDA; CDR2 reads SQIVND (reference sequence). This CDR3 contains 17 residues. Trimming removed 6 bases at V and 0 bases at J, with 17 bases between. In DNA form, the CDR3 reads TGTGCCAGTAGCCCCTTTGGGGAGGCCTCGAACACCGGGGAGCTGTTTTTT. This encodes CASSPFGEASNTGELFF.